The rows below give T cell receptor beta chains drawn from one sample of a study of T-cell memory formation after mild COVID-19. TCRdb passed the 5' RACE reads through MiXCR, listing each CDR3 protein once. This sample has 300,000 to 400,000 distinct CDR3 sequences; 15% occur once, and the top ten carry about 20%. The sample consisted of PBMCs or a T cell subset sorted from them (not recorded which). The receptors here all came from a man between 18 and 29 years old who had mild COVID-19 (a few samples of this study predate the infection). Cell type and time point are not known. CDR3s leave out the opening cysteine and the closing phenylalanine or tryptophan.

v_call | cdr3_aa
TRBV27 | ASSPRLAGGLGEQF
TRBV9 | ASSVRPRDRVRNQPQH
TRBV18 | ASSPLPRIAETDTQY
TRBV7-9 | ASSSPGRSQETQY
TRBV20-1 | SATPAGLLTDTQY
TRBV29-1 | SAGDREDTQY
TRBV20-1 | SARKQGLGNQPQH
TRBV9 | ASSVTGQGNEKLF
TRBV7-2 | ASSLSQRYEQY
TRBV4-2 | ASSQGASKNIQY
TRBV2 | ASSESWETQY
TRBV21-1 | ASSKTSGGLYNEQF
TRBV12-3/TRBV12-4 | ASSLRLTANQPQH
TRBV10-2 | ASSEFRIHGYT
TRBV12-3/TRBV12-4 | ASSLSAENQPQH
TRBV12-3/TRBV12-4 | ASSFTGAYGYT
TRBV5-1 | ASSSAAGELF
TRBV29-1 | SVYARDESYNEQF
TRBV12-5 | ASRLRWRGLDSPLH
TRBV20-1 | SARQNTEAF
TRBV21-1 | ASSKDQRETDTQY
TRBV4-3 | ASSRRGTSVTGELF
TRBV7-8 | ASSLAGTGVFGNTIY
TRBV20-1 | SARQVGYQPQH
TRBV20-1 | SALTSGGAYRYNEQF
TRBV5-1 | ASSHRTGNQETQY
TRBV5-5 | ASRPGQGQETQY
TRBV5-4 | ASSLGGQGGYGYT
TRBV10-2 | ASTLRAGGRNTIY
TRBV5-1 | ASSLPGQKSNTGELF
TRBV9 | ASSVGPGLAGGQETQY
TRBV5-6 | ASSLVGLLTDTQY
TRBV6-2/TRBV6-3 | ASEDERVGLRNTEAF
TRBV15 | ATSARDSGNTIY
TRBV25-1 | ASSEWESNQPQH
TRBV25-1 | ASSEVQRGAYNEQF
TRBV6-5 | ASSYEAGGQETQY
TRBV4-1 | ASSYGRAAQETQY
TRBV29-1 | SVEGWNTGELF
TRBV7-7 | ASSLEPEADTQY
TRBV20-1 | SARTPSDNQPQH
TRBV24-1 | ATSDGTGTVGNEQF
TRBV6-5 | ASSYSMARNTGELF
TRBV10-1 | ASSESVSTDTQY
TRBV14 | ASSQDGRNSNQPQH
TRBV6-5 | ASRRRRHTGELF
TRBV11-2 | ASSLGGGGYPSDTQY
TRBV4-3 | ASSQDKLWAGEKLF
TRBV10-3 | AISDRVDQPQH
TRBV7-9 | ASSLEGTAYEQY
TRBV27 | ASRPALGRGGIYEQY
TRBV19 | ASSMGASRVQQF
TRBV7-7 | ASSPSGGTGELF